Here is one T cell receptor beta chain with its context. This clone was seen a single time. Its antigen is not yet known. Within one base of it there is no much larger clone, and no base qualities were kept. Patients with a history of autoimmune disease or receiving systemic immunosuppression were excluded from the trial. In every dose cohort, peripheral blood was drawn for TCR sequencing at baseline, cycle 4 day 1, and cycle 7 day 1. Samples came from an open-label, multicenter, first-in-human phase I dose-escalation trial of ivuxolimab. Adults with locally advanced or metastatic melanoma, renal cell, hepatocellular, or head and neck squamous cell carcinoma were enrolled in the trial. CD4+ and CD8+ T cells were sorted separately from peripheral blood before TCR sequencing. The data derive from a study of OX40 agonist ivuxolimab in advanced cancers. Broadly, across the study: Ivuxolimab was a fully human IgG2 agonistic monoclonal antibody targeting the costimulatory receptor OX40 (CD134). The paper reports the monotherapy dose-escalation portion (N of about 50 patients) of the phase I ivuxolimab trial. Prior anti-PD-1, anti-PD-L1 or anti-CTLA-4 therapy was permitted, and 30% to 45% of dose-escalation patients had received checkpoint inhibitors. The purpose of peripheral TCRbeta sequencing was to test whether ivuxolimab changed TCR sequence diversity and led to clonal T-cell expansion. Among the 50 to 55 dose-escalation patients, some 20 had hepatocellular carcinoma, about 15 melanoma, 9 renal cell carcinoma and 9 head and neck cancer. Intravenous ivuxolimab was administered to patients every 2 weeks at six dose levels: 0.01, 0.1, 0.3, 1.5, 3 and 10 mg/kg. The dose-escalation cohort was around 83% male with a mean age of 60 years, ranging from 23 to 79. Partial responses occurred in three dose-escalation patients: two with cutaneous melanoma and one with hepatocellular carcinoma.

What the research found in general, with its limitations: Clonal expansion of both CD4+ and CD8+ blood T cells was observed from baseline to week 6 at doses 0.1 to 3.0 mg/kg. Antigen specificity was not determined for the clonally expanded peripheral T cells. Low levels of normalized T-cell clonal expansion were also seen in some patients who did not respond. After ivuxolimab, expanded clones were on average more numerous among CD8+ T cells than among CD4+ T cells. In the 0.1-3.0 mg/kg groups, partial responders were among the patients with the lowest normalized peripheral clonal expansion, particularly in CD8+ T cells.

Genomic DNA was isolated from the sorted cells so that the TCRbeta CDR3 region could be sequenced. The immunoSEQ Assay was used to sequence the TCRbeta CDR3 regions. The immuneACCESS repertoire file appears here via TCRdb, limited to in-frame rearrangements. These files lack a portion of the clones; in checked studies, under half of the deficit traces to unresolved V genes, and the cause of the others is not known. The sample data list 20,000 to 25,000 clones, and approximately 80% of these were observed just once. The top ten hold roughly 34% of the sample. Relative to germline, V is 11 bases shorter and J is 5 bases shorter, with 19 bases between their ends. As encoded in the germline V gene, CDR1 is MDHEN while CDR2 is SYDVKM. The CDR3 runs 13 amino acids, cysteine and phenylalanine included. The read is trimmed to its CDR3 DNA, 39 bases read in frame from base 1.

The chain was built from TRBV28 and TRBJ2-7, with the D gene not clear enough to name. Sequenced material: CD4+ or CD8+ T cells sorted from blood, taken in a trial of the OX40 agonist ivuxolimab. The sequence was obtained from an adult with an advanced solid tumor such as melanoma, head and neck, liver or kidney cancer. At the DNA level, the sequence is TGTGCCGAATCCGTAGGCCATCGGAACGAGCAGTACTTC. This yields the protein CAESVGHRNEQYF. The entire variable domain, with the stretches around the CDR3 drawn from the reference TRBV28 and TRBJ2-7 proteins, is DVKVTQSSRYLVKRTGEKVFLECVQDMDHENMFWYRQDPGLGLRLIYFSYDVKMKEKGDIPEGYSVSREKKERFSLILESASTNQTSMYLCAESVGHRNEQYFGPGTRLTVT.